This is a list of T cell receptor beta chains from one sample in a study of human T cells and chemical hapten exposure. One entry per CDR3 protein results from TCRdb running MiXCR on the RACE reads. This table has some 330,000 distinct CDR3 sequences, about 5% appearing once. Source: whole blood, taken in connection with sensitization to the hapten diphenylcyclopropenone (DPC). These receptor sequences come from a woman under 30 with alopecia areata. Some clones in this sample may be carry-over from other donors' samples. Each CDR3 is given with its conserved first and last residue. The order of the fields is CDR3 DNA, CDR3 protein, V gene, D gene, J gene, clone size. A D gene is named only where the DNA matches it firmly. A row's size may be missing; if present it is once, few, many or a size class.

CDR3 DNA: TGTGCCAGCAGCCCGTTTCGTGGCTTCGAGGATCAGTACTTC
CDR3 protein: CASSPFRGFEDQYF
V gene: TRBV3-1
D gene: .
J gene: TRBJ2-4
clone size: many

CDR3 DNA: TGCGCCAGCAGCTTGGAGGCAGCCTCTAGCAAGGGGGCCCAGCATTTT
CDR3 protein: CASSLEAASSKGAQHF
V gene: TRBV5-1
D gene: .
J gene: TRBJ1-5
clone size: few

CDR3 DNA: TGTGCCAGCAGCCCCTTGGGGGCCGGCGGGGCTGAAGCTTTCTTT
CDR3 protein: CASSPLGAGGAEAFF
V gene: TRBV5-6
D gene: .
J gene: TRBJ1-1
clone size: many

CDR3 DNA: TGTGCCATTGGACAGCAAGAGACCCAGTACTTC
CDR3 protein: CAIGQQETQYF
V gene: TRBV2
D gene: .
J gene: TRBJ2-5
clone size: few

CDR3 DNA: TGTGCCAGCAGTTCCCCGGGACAGGTATACACTGAAGCTTTCTTT
CDR3 protein: CASSSPGQVYTEAFF
V gene: TRBV28
D gene: TRBD1
J gene: TRBJ1-1
clone size: .

CDR3 DNA: TGTGCCAGCAGTGGGGGGGCTGAAGCTTTCTTT
CDR3 protein: CASSGGAEAFF
V gene: TRBV6-2/TRBV6-3
D gene: .
J gene: TRBJ1-1
clone size: few

CDR3 DNA: TGTGCCAGCAGTGGACCGGGGGACGGGTACAATGAGCAGTTCTTC
CDR3 protein: CASSGPGDGYNEQFF
V gene: TRBV6-5
D gene: .
J gene: TRBJ2-1
clone size: many

CDR3 DNA: TGTGCCAGCATGGAGTCCAACACAGATACGCAGTATTTT
CDR3 protein: CASMESNTDTQYF
V gene: TRBV13
D gene: .
J gene: TRBJ2-3
clone size: few

CDR3 DNA: TGTGCCAGCAGCAGAAAGGGACCCTCCTACAATGAGCAGTTCTTC
CDR3 protein: CASSRKGPSYNEQFF
V gene: TRBV6-2/TRBV6-3
D gene: .
J gene: TRBJ2-1
clone size: many

CDR3 DNA: TGTGCCAGCAGGGACCCGACAGGGGGCGCGGGCGGGGAGCTGTTTTTT
CDR3 protein: CASRDPTGGAGGELFF
V gene: TRBV12-3/TRBV12-4
D gene: TRBD1
J gene: TRBJ2-2
clone size: .

CDR3 DNA: TGCGCCAGCAGCCATCTCTCTGGGACTAGCGGGGGTGAGCAGTTCTTC
CDR3 protein: CASSHLSGTSGGEQFF
V gene: TRBV4-3
D gene: TRBD2
J gene: TRBJ2-1
clone size: many

CDR3 DNA: TGTGCCAGCAGTTACCGGCAGGACGAAAACCTGTTTTTT
CDR3 protein: CASSYRQDENLFF
V gene: TRBV6-6
D gene: .
J gene: TRBJ1-4
clone size: .

CDR3 DNA: TGTGCCAGCAGGGAGACTAGCGGGGTCTTCGGGTTGACAGATACGCAGTATTTT
CDR3 protein: CASRETSGVFGLTDTQYF
V gene: TRBV27
D gene: TRBD2
J gene: TRBJ2-3
clone size: many

CDR3 DNA: TGTGCCAGCAGTAGACAAGCAACTAATGAAAAACTGTTTTTT
CDR3 protein: CASSRQATNEKLFF
V gene: TRBV6-5
D gene: .
J gene: TRBJ1-4
clone size: few

CDR3 DNA: TGTGCCAGCAGTTACGGGGGACAGGGGGAGCCCCACTCTGGAAACACCATATATTTT
CDR3 protein: CASSYGGQGEPHSGNTIYF
V gene: TRBV6-5
D gene: TRBD1
J gene: TRBJ1-3
clone size: few